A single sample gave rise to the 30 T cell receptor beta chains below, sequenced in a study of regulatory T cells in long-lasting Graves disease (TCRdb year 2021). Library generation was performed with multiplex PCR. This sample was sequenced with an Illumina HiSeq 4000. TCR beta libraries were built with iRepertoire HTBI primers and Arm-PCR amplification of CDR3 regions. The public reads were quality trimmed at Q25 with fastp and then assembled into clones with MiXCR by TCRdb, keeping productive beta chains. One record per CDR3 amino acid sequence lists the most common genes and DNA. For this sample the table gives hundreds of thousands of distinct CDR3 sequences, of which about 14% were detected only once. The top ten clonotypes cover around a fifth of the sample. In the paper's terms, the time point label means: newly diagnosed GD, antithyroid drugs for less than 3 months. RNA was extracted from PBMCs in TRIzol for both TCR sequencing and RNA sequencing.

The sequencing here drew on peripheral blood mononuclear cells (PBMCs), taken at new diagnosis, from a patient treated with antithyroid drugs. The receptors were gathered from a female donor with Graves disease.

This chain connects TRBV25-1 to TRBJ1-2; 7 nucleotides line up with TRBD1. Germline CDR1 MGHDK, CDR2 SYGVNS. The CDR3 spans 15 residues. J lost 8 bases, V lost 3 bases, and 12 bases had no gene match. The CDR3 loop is CASSEPNRQGGGYTF. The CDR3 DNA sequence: TGTGCCAGCAGTGAGCCCAATAGACAGGGTGGCGGCTACACCTTC.

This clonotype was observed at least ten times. The CDR3 DNA sequence: TGTGCCAGCATAAAATACAGGACAGGTCGATTAACTGAAGCTTTCTTT. Translated, it gives CASIKYRTGRLTEAFF. The genes are TRBV27 and TRBJ1-1; 7 bases align to TRBD1. The CDR3 contains 16 residues. With V trimmed by 7 bases and J by 5 bases, 16 bases remained unmatched. Germline CDR1 is MNHEY and CDR2 is SMNVEV (reference sequence).

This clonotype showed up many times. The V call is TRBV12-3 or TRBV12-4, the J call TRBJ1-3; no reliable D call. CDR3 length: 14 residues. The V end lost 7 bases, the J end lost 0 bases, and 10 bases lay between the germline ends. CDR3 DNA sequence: TGTGCCAGCACCTTTTTTTCCTCTGGAAACACCATATATTTT. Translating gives CASTFFSSGNTIYF.

In nucleotides, the CDR3 is TGTGCCAGCAGTAAAGAGACTAGCGGGAGTGATGAGCAGTTCTTC. Its protein product is CASSKETSGSDEQFF. The chain is built from TRBV6-2 or TRBV6-3 and TRBJ2-1, with 12 bases aligning to TRBD2. The CDR3 spans 15 residues. Unmatched junction bases numbered 7, after V lost 5 bases and J lost 8 bases. Germline CDR1 and CDR2: MNHEY and SVGEGT.

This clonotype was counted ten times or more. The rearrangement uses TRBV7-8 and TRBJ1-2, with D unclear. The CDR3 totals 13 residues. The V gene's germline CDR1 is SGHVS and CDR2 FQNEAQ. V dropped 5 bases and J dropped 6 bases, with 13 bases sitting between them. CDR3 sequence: CASSEPVGNGYTF. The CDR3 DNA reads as TGTGCCAGCAGCGAACCCGTGGGCAATGGCTACACCTTC.

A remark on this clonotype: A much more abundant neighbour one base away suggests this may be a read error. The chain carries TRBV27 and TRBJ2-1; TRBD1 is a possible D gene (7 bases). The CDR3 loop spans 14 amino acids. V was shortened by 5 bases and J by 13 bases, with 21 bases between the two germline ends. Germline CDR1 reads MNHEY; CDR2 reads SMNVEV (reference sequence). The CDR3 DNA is TGTGCCAGCAGTCCCCAGGGGGGTGGAGAGACCCAGTTCTTC. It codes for CASSPQGGGETQFF.

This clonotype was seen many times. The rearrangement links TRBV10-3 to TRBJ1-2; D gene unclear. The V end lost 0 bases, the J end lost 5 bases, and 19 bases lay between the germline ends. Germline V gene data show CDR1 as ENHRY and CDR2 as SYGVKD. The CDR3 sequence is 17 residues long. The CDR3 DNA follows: TGTGCCATCAGTGAGTCCATAGCGAGACGCCTGTGGTATGGCTACACCTTC. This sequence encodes CAISESIARRLWYGYTF.

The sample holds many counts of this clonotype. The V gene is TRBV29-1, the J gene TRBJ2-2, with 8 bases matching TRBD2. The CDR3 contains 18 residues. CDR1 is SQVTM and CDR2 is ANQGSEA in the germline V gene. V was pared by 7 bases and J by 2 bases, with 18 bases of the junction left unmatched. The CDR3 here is CSATRARGASINTGELFF. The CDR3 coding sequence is TGCAGCGCCACAAGGGCGCGGGGGGCATCCATAAACACCGGGGAGCTGTTTTTT.

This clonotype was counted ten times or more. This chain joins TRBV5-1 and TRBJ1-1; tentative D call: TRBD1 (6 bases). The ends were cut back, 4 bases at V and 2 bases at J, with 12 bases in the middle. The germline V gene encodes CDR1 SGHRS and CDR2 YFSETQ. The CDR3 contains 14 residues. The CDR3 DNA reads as TGCGCCAGCAGCGAGGACAGCCTCAACACTGAAGCTTTCTTT. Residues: CASSEDSLNTEAFF.

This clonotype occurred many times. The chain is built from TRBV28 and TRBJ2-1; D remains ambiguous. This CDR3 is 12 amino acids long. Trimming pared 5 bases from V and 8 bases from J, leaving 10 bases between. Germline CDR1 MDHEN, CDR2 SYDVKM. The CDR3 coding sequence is TGTGCCAGCAGTCTGACTGTGGATGAGCAGTTCTTC. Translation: CASSLTVDEQFF.

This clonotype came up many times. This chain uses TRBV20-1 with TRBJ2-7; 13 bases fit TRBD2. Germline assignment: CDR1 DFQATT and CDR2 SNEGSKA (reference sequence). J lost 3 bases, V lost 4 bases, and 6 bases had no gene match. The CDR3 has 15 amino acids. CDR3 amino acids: CSAKGLAGSRYEQYF. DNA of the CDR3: TGCAGTGCTAAGGGACTAGCGGGATCTCGCTACGAGCAGTACTTC.

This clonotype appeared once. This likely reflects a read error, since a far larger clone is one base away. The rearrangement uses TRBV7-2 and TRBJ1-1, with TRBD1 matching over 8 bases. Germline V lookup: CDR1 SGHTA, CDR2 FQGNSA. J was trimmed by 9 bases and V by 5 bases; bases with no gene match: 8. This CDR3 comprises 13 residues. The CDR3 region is CASSNDRGPQAFF. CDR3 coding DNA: TGTGCCAGCAGCAACGACAGGGGCCCCCAAGCTTTCTTT.

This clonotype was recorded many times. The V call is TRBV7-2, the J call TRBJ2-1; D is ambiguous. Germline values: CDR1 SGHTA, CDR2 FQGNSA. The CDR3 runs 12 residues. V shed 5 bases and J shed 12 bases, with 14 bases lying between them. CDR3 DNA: TGTGCCAGCAGCGCCTCGGTCGCCTTGCAGTTCTTC. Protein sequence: CASSASVALQFF.

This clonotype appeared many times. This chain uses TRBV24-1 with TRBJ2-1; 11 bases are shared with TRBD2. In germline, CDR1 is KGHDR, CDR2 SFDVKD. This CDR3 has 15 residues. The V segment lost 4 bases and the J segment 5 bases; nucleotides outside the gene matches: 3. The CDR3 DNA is TGTGCCACCAGTGAAGGGACTAGCGGAGACAATGAGCAGTTCTTC. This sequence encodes CATSEGTSGDNEQFF.

CDR3: CASSRGALQETQYF. In DNA form, the CDR3 reads TGCGCCAGCAGCCGGGGGGCCCTCCAAGAGACCCAGTACTTC. V is TRBV4-1 and J is TRBJ2-5; either TRBD1 or TRBD2 may supply D (6 bases each). This CDR3 is 14 amino acids long. V was pared by 4 bases and J by 1 base, with 10 bases between. The germline gives CDR1 MGHRA, CDR2 YSYEKL.

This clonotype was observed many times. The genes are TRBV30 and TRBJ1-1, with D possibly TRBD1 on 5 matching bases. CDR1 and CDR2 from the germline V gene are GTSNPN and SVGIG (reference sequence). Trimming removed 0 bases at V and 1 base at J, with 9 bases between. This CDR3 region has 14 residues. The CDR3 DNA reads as TGTGCCTGGAGTGTTCGGGGCCGGAACACTGAAGCTTTCTTT. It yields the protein CAWSVRGRNTEAFF.

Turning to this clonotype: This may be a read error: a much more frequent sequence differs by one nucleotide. This CDR3 reads CASSQDGLAGYNEQFF. Here the CDR3 DNA reads TGCGCCAGCAGCCAAGACGGCCTAGCGGGCTACAATGAGCAGTTCTTC. The J gene is TRBJ2-1, the V gene TRBV4-3; 8 bases agree with TRBD2. The J segment lost 3 bases and the V segment lost 0 bases, leaving 4 bases of the junction unmatched. The germline CDR1 and CDR2 sequences are LGHNA and YSLEER. CDR3 length: 16 residues.

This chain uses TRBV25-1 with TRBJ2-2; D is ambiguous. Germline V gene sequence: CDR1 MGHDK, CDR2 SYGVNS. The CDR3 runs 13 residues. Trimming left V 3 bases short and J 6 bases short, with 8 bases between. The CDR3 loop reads CASSDPGPGELFF. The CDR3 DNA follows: TGTGCCAGCAGTGACCCCGGACCCGGGGAGCTGTTTTTT.

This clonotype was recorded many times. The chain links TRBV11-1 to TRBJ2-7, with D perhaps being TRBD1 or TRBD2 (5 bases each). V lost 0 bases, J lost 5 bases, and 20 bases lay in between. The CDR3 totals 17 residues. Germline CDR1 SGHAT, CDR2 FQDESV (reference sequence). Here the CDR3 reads CASSLARSGAGENEQYF. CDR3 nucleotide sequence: TGTGCCAGCAGCTTAGCTAGGTCCGGGGCCGGTGAGAACGAGCAGTACTTC.

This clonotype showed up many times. CDR3 nucleotide sequence: TGCAGTGCTAGCGGGGTCGGGGGCCTTAGCAATCAGCCCCAGCATTTT. This codes for CSASGVGGLSNQPQHF. The gene calls are TRBV20-1 and TRBJ1-5; tentative D call: TRBD1 (6 bases). CDR3 length equals 16 residues. The germline gives CDR1 DFQATT, CDR2 SNEGSKA (reference sequence). Between the trimmed V and J ends, which lost 3 bases and 0 bases, there was a span of 15 bases.

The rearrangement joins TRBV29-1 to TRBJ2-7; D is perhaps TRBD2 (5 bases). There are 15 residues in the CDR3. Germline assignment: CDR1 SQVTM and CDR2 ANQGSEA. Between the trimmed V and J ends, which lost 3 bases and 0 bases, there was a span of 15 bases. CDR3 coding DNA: TGCAGCGTTGAGGTATCGGAGGTACTCTCCTACGAGCAGTACTTC. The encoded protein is CSVEVSEVLSYEQYF.

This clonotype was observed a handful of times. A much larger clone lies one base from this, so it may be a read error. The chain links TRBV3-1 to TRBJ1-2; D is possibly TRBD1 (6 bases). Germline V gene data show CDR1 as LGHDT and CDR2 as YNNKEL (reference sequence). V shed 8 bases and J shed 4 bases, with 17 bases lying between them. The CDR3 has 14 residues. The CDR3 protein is CASGLVDRTYGYTF. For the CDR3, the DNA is TGTGCCAGCGGCCTAGTGGACAGAACCTATGGCTACACCTTC. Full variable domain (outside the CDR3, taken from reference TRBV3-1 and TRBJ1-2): DTAVSQTPKYLVTQMGNDKSIKCEQNLGHDTMYWYKQDSKKFLKIMFSYNNKELIINETVPNRFSPKSPDKAHLNLHINSLELGDSAVYFCASGLVDRTYGYTFGSGTRLTVV.

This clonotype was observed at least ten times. The CDR3 region has the DNA TGTGCCAGTAGTATCTCCTTGACAGGGCTTACTGAAGCTTTCTTT. Residues: CASSISLTGLTEAFF. This rearrangement joins TRBV19 to TRBJ1-1, with 7 bases matching TRBD1. Germline CDR1 reads LNHDA; CDR2 reads SQIVND (reference sequence). Losses at the gene ends were 3 bases for V and 5 bases for J; bases not matched to a gene: 9. The CDR3 is 15 residues long.

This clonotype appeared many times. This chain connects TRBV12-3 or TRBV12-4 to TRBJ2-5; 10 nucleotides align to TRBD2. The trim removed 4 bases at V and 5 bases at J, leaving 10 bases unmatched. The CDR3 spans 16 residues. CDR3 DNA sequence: TGTGCCAGCAGTTACTCCGGGACTAGCGATTACGAGACCCAGTACTTC. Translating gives CASSYSGTSDYETQYF.

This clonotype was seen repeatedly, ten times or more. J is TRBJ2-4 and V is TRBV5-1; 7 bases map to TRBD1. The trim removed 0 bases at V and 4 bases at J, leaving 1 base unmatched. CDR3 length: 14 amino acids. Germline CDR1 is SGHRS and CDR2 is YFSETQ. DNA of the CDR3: TGCGCCAGCAGCTTGGAACAGGGGAAAAACATTCAGTACTTC. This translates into CASSLEQGKNIQYF.

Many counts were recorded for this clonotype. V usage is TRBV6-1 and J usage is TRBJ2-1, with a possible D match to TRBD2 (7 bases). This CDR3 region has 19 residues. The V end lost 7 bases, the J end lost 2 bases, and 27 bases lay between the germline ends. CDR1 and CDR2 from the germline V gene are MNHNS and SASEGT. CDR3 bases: TGTGCCAGCAAGAGGCAGAGGGGGGGTAGGGCACTACCCTACAATGAGCAGTTCTTC. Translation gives CASKRQRGGRALPYNEQFF.

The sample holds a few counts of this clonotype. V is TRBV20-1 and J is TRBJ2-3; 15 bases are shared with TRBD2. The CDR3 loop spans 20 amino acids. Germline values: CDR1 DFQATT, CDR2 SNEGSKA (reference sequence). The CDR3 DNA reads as TGCAGCGTTATGTTTTCGGGACTAGCGGGAGGTGGCCCCTCGACAGATACGCAGTATTTT. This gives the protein CSVMFSGLAGGGPSTDTQYF.

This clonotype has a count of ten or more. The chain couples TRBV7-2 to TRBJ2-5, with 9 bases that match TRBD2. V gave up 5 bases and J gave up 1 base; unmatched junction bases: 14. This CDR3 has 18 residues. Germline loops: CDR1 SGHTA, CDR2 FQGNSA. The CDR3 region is CASSPRLVAGVFQETQYF. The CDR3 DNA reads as TGTGCCAGCAGCCCCCGGTTAGTAGCGGGAGTTTTCCAAGAGACCCAGTACTTC.

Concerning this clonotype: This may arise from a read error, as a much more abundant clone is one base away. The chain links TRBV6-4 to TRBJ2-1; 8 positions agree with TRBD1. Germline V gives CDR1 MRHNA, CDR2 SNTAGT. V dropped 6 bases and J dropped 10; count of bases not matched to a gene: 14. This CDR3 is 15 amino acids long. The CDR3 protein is CASSKSDRAVYEQFF. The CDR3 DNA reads TGTGCCAGCAGCAAGTCGGACAGGGCGGTCTACGAGCAGTTCTTC.

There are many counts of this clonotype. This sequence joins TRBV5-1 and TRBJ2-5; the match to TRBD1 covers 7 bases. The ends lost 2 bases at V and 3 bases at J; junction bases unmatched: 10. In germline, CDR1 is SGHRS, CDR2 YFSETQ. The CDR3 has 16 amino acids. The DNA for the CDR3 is TGCGCCAGCAGCTTTCGTCCACAGGGGCGGGAAGAGACCCAGTACTTC. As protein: CASSFRPQGREETQYF.